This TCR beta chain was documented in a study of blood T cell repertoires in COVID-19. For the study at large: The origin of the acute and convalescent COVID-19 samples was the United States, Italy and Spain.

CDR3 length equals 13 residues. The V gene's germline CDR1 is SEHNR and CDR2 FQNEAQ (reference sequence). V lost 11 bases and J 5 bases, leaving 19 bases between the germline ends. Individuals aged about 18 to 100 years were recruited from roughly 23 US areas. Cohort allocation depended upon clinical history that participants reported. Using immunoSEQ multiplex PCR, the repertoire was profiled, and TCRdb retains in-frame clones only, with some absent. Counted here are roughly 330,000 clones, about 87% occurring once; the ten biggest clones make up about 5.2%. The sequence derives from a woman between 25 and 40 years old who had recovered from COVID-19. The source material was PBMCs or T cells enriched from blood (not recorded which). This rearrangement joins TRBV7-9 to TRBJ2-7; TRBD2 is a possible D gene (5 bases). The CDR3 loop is CASAGGGPNEQYF. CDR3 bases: TGTGCCTCTGCGGGCGGTGGGCCCAACGAGCAGTACTTC.